This T cell receptor (beta chain) was identified during a study of blood T cell repertoires in COVID-19 (dated by TCRdb to between 2020 and 2021). Concerning the study at large: Samples covering the acute and convalescent phases of COVID-19 were provided by collaborators in the United States, Italy and Spain. The material from the prospective study consisted of cDNA or gDNA derived from T cells, B-cell-depleted T cells, or PBMCs. Subjects who had been exposed to COVID-19, were actively infected with it, or had recovered from it provided the deeply sampled blood TCRbeta repertoires that made up the dataset. A freely available public database, intended as a resource for researchers studying the immune response to SARS-CoV-2, is where the repertoires were released. The samples were drawn from the first 160 participants of the ongoing ImmuneRACE study and from 1,200 or so subjects provided by 6 global collaborators. Nearly every sample came with metadata listing a de-identified subject ID, COVID-19 status, age in years and sex. Where available, HLA class I and class II types were obtained from metadata supplied by the sample provider rather than from assay-based typing.

Collaborating institutions collected whole blood in K2EDTA tubes following their own protocols. Collaborator samples were shipped for TCRbeta analysis as frozen whole blood, isolated PBMCs, or DNA extracted from either sample type. A single count supports this clone. The target of this receptor is not known. Within one base of it there is no much larger clone, and no base qualities were kept. The CDR3 runs 14 amino acids, cysteine and phenylalanine included. The sequence is cut down to CDR3 DNA, 42 bases in frame from base 1. V trim: 6 bases; J trim: 7 bases; unmatched bases: 4. Via the germline V gene, CDR1 is MNHEY and CDR2 SVGAGI. The study at large found these results: How much clinical and demographic metadata was included differed by source and by participant, and the metadata was provided uncurated.

The immunoSEQ Assay, a bias-controlled multiplex PCR, was used to amplify TCRbeta CDR3 regions from genomic DNA. Processing in the source paper ran as follows. The number of nucleated cells in each sample was estimated from the amplification of reference gene primers within the assay. To quantify the absolute abundance of each unique TCRbeta CDR3 rearrangement, sequence reads were collapsed and filtered. Productive Simpson clonality was computed per sample as the square root of Simpson's diversity index over productive rearrangements. In its TCRdb copy, this immuneACCESS table keeps in-frame sequences only and misses some clones. Where compared with another copy, unresolved V genes explain less than half of these, and the others have no known cause. D and trimming were read from the DNA, whereas the V and J calls and clone size are those reported in that table. The sample records some 370,000 clones, 80% to 90% of which are singletons. Roughly 1.2% of the sample comes from the top ten.

This sequence uses TRBV6-5 and TRBJ1-6; 9 junctional bases match TRBD1. Sample: peripheral blood. The TCR was taken from a man in his forties or fifties with acute or convalescent COVID-19. The CDR3 reads as follows: CASRTQGANSPLHF. The DNA sequence reads TGTGCCAGCAGAACACAGGGGGCGAATTCACCCCTCCACTTT.